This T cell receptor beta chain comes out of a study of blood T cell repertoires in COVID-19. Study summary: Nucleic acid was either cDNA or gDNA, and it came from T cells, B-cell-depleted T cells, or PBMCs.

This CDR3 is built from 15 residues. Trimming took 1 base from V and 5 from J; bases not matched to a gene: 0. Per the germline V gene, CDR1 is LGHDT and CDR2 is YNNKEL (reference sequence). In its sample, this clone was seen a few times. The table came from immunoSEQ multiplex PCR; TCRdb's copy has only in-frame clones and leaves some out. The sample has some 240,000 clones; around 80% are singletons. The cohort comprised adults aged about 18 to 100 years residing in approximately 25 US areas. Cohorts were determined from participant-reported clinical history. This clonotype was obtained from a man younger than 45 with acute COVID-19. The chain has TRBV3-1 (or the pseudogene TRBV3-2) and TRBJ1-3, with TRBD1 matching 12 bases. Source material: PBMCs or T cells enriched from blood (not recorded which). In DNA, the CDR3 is TGTGCCAGCAGCCAAGGGGACAGGGGGCGAAACACCATATATTTT. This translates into CASSQGDRGRNTIYF.